This TCR beta chain was identified during a study of blood T cell repertoires in COVID-19. Study in general: Italy, Spain and the United States were the sources of the convalescent and acute COVID-19 samples. Sample material is recorded as cDNA or gDNA derived from T cells, B-cell-depleted T cells, or PBMCs.

As processed by the authors: It was from reference gene primer amplification that nucleated cell counts were estimated. Measured with immunoSEQ multiplex PCR; TCRdb has only the in-frame clones, and not every one. From that table come the V and J calls and clone size; the DNA was used to work out D and trimming. The table has some 140,000 clones, about 90% seen once. The CDR3 spans 12 residues. The V gene lost 11 bases and the J gene lost 1 base, with 12 bases spanning the gap. Looked up from germline, CDR1 is MRHNA and CDR2 is SNTAGT. The sequence derives from a man aged 50 to 60 with acute or convalescent COVID-19. The V call is TRBV6-4, the J call TRBJ2-7; tentative D call: TRBD1 (6 bases). Sequencing was carried out using peripheral blood. CDR3 nucleotides: TGTGCCGCCCGAGGGACATCCTACGAGCAGTACGTC. It specifies CAARGTSYEQYV.